These 16 T cell receptor beta chains share one sample of origin, sequenced in a study of beta chain features in type 1 diabetes. All of the isolated RNA was reverse transcribed, so expressed TCRB transcripts were sequenced. Clones were sequenced by immunoSEQ multiplex PCR, and TCRdb holds only the in-frame ones, with some missing. The sample includes about 240,000 clones, about 30% of them seen just once. Sequencing was done on a sample of central memory CD4+ T cells from blood. The receptors here all came from a man in his thirties or forties in good health.

This clone was seen more than once but under ten times. This rearrangement joins TRBV2 to TRBJ2-3; D is perhaps TRBD1 (5 bases). CDR3 length: 14 amino acids. With 4 bases removed from V and 4 bases from J, the gap between germline ends came to 12 bases. Germline V gives CDR1 SNHLY, CDR2 FYNNEI. The CDR3 protein is CASSVGLIADTQYF. The CDR3 nucleotides read TGTGCCAGCAGTGTGGGGCTTATCGCAGATACGCAGTATTTT. Using reference TRBV2 and TRBJ2-3 for the parts outside the CDR3, the full variable domain is EPEVTQTPSHQVTQMGQEVILRCVPISNHLYFYWYRQILGQKVEFLVSFYNNEISEKSEIFDDQFSVERPDGSNFTLKIRSTKLEDSAMYFCASSVGLIADTQYFGPGTRLTVL.

The chain combines TRBV7-6 with TRBJ1-4; 8 bases align to TRBD1. The V gene's germline CDR1 is SGHVS and CDR2 FNYEAQ. V lost 7 bases, J lost 3 bases, and 7 bases stayed unmatched. CDR3 length equals 15 residues. In DNA, the CDR3 is TGTGCCAGCACCGCAGGGGGCCATCCTAATGAAAAACTGTTTTTT. This encodes CASTAGGHPNEKLFF.

The genes are TRBV4-1 and TRBJ2-4, with a weak D call TRBD2 (6 bases). Trimming left V 5 bases short and J 8 bases short, with 19 bases between. Germline lookup yields CDR1 MGHRA and CDR2 YSYEKL. This CDR3 spans 15 amino acids. As DNA, the CDR3 is TGCGCCAGCAGCAAGGTCGGCCTCTCGGGAGACATTCAGTACTTC. This codes for CASSKVGLSGDIQYF.

A single count supports this clone. V usage is TRBV9 and J usage is TRBJ2-1; D is perhaps TRBD1 (6 bases). The CDR3 runs to 16 residues. Trimming took 0 bases from V and 4 from J, leaving 14 bases between them. Germline values: CDR1 SGDLS, CDR2 YYNGEE. The DNA of the CDR3 is TGTGCCAGCAGCGTAGGAAGGGGGATAGCGTACAATGAGCAGTTCTTC. This sequence encodes CASSVGRGIAYNEQFF. The variable domain in full, completed from reference TRBV9 and TRBJ2-1, reads DSGVTQTPKHLITATGQRVTLRCSPRSGDLSVYWYQQSLDQGLQFLIQYYNGEERAKGNILERFSAQQFPDLHSELNLSSLELGDSALYFCASSVGRGIAYNEQFFGPGTRLTVL.

The chain uses TRBV5-4 and TRBJ2-7; either TRBD1 or TRBD2 may supply D (5 bases each). The germline V gene encodes CDR1 SGHNT and CDR2 YYREEE (reference sequence). Trimming took off 3 bases at V and 2 bases at J, with 15 bases between the two ends. The CDR3 is 15 amino acids. For the CDR3, the DNA is TGTGCCAGCAGCTCGCTCGGGACGCAAACCTACGAGCAGTACTTC. Its translation: CASSSLGTQTYEQYF.

This clone appeared a few times. CDR3 nucleotide sequence: TGTGCCTGGAGAACTCTAAGGCTAGCGGGACCCGACGAGCAGTACTTC. Its protein product is CAWRTLRLAGPDEQYF. This chain connects TRBV30 to TRBJ2-7; TRBD2 aligns across 9 bases. V lost 3 bases, J lost 5 bases, and 14 bases stayed unmatched. This CDR3 contains 16 residues. Germline V gene data show CDR1 as GTSNPN and CDR2 as SVGIG (reference sequence).

The genes are TRBV2 and TRBJ1-1, with 7 bases matching TRBD1. There are 14 residues in the CDR3. Germline V gene sequence: CDR1 SNHLY, CDR2 FYNNEI. V shed 5 bases, J shed 6 bases, and the junction held 9 bases outside the gene matches. CDR3 sequence: CASSFAGGDAEAFF. Written as DNA, the CDR3 is TGTGCCAGCAGTTTCGCAGGGGGGGATGCTGAAGCTTTCTTT.

The V call is TRBV20-1, the J call TRBJ2-5; D gene unclear. Germline V lookup: CDR1 DFQATT, CDR2 SNEGSKA (reference sequence). The germline V and J ends were trimmed by 8 bases and 4 bases, with 11 bases remaining between them. The CDR3 covers 11 residues. CDR3 coding DNA: TGCAGTCAAAGAACGGGAGAGACCCAGTACTTC. It yields the protein CSQRTGETQYF.

The chain employs TRBV30 and TRBJ2-7, with 9 bases identical to TRBD1. The CDR3 has 15 residues. Trimming at V came to 2 bases and at J to 3 bases, leaving 8 bases not matched to a gene. CDR1 and CDR2 (germline): GTSNPN, SVGIG (reference sequence). This CDR3 is CAWSRPGQGVYEQYF. CDR3 DNA: TGTGCCTGGAGTAGACCGGGACAGGGAGTCTACGAGCAGTACTTC.

The chain combines TRBV2 with TRBJ1-1, with a tentative D call TRBD1 (5 bases). CDR1 SNHLY and CDR2 FYNNEI come from the germline V gene. The CDR3 is 12 amino acids. Deletions cut 7 bases from V and 5 bases from J, with 11 bases between. The CDR3 is CASKGFRTEAFF. DNA for the CDR3: TGTGCCAGCAAGGGGTTTCGGACTGAAGCTTTCTTT.

In this sample, this clone turned up a few times. The gene calls are TRBV5-1 and TRBJ2-1; 8 positions match TRBD1. The CDR3 covers 15 residues. After removal of 2 bases from V and 4 bases from J, the junction contained 5 bases not matched to a gene. The germline V gene encodes CDR1 SGHRS and CDR2 YFSETQ. Here the CDR3 reads CASSLGQGDYNEQFF. In DNA, the CDR3 is TGCGCCAGCAGCTTAGGACAGGGAGATTACAATGAGCAGTTCTTC.

The V gene is TRBV11-1, the J gene TRBJ2-7; no reliable D call. This CDR3 spans 13 amino acids. Per the germline V gene, CDR1 is SGHAT and CDR2 is FQDESV (reference sequence). Trimming stripped 3 bases from V and 3 bases from J, with 9 bases between. The CDR3 DNA reads TGTGCCAGCAGCTTTGGGGAAAACTACGAGCAGTACTTC. Its protein product is CASSFGENYEQYF.

J is TRBJ2-3 and V is TRBV7-9; TRBD2 agrees at 7 bases. The CDR3 totals 15 residues. The germline gives CDR1 SEHNR, CDR2 FQNEAQ (reference sequence). Unmatched junction bases numbered 9, after V lost 6 bases and J lost 3 bases. In DNA, the CDR3 is TGTGCCAGCAGACCCGACGGGGGGAGGACAGATACGCAGTATTTT. Translating gives CASRPDGGRTDTQYF.

This sequence joins TRBV5-1 and TRBJ2-5; no reliable D call. The CDR3 contains 12 residues. Germline-derived CDR1 and CDR2 are SGHRS and YFSETQ. V was cut by 5 bases and J by 3 bases, with 8 bases left in between. The CDR3 nucleotides are TGCGCCAGCAGACAGATTAAAGAGACCCAGTACTTC. Translated, it gives CASRQIKETQYF.

This chain links TRBV29-1 with TRBJ2-5, with 10 bases lining up with TRBD1. The J call may be incorrect, as the DNA end agrees better with TRBJ2-7. The CDR3 covers 12 residues. Germline values: CDR1 SQVTM, CDR2 ANQGSEA. This CDR3 is CSVGTGAYEQYF. The CDR3 region has the DNA TGCAGCGTCGGGACAGGGGCCTACGAGCAGTACTTC.

The chain uses TRBV4-2 and TRBJ1-4, with 7 bases identical to TRBD1. The CDR3 sequence is 18 residues long. J was trimmed by 0 bases and V by 4 bases; bases with no gene match: 11. Germline assignment: CDR1 LGHNA and CDR2 YNFKEQ. The CDR3 DNA reads TGTGCCAGCAGCCTGAGAGGGGACAGCCGCTCAACTAATGAAAAACTGTTTTTT. Translation gives CASSLRGDSRSTNEKLFF.